This TCR beta chain appears in the sequencing data of a study of CXCR3-negative and CXCR3-positive naive CD8 T cells. General study results and limits: Both naive subsets had comparably high diversity; memory CD8+ cells much lower.

For this clonotype: As yet, its antigen is unknown.

In preparing the TRB cDNA libraries, 5' RACE with UMI labels was used. TCRdb reprocessed the 5' RACE reads and reports one entry per CDR3 protein, with no DNA. The sample totals tens of thousands of distinct CDR3 sequences. The CDR3 totals 17 residues. CDR1 is SGHAT and CDR2 is FQNNGV in the germline V gene. This receptor was taken from a human donor in good health. Some clones in this sample may be carry-over from other donors' samples. The V call is TRBV11-2, the J call TRBJ2-3; TCRdb proposes TRBD2, but this gene call is untestable without DNA. The sequenced sample was naive CXCR3- CD8+ T cells from blood. This sample's subset: CD45RO-CCR7+CD27+CD95- naive CD8+ T cells lacking CXCR3 (TNR3-). The CDR3 here is CASSLSASGGGQDTQYF.